The 2 T cell receptor beta chains below come from one sample, sequenced in a study of early T cells in non-severe SARS-CoV-2 infection. TCRdb re-derived calls from the 5' RACE reads in MiXCR, one entry per CDR3 protein. The sample lists just over 80,000 distinct CDR3 sequences; about 13% were seen once. Specimen: whole blood. These receptors were collected from an adult who was a healthcare worker with PCR-confirmed SARS-CoV-2 infection or an uninfected control (not recorded which).

Many counts were recorded for this clonotype. The chain links TRBV28 to TRBJ1-4; tentatively, D is TRBD1 (5 bases). The V and J ends lost 2 bases and 8 bases respectively, with 15 bases between them. Germline lookup yields CDR1 MDHEN and CDR2 SYDVKM. CDR3 length: 15 residues. This CDR3 is CASSLVTRGGEKLFF. CDR3 bases: TGTGCCAGCAGTTTAGTAACGAGGGGAGGAGAAAAACTGTTTTTT.

The rearrangement joins TRBV29-1 to TRBJ2-1; D may match TRBD1 or TRBD2 (5 bases each). Trimming shortened V by 0 bases and J by 0 bases, and 12 bases separated the two germline ends. The germline gives CDR1 SQVTM, CDR2 ANQGSEA. This CDR3 is built from 16 residues. The CDR3 loop is CSVEDLGVSSYNEQFF. The DNA of the CDR3 is TGCAGCGTTGAAGATCTGGGGGTGAGCTCCTACAATGAGCAGTTCTTC.